Below are 14 T cell receptor beta chains sequenced from a single sample in a study of blood T cell repertoires in COVID-19. This table comes from immunoSEQ multiplex PCR, and its TCRdb copy is limited to in-frame clones, with some not included. The profile covers about 120,000 clones, with roughly 79% appearing a single time and around 25% taken by the ten largest. The sequencing input was peripheral blood. The receptor set was obtained from a human donor in a cohort sampled during active COVID-19.

The V call is TRBV7-3, the J call TRBJ2-2; perhaps TRBD2 as D (6 bases). Trimming removed 5 bases at V and 0 bases at J, with 13 bases between. This CDR3 region has 16 residues. CDR1 is SGHTA and CDR2 is FQGTGA in the germline V gene. The CDR3 sequence is CASSPGRSANTGELFF. The DNA for the CDR3 is TGTGCCAGCAGCCCGGGGAGGTCCGCGAACACCGGGGAGCTGTTTTTT.

The rearrangement joins TRBV3-1 (or the pseudogene TRBV3-2) to TRBJ2-7, with 7 bases lining up with TRBD1. Germline lookup yields CDR1 LGHDT and CDR2 YNNKEL (reference sequence). Trimming took 1 base from V and 7 from J; bases not matched to a gene: 1. The CDR3 consists of 12 residues. In DNA form, the CDR3 reads TGTGCCAGCAGCCAAGCGGACAGGGAGCAGTACTTC. This codes for CASSQADREQYF.

V and J are TRBV2 and TRBJ1-5, with a weak D call TRBD1 (5 bases). The germline V and J ends were trimmed by 1 base and 4 bases, with 11 bases remaining between them. Per germline, CDR1 SNHLY and CDR2 FYNNEI. The CDR3 sequence is 15 residues long. The CDR3 loop is CASSEGQTKNQPQHF. CDR3 DNA: TGTGCCAGCAGTGAAGGACAGACCAAGAATCAGCCCCAGCATTTT. Supplemented by reference TRBV2 and TRBJ1-5, the full variable domain reads EPEVTQTPSHQVTQMGQEVILRCVPISNHLYFYWYRQILGQKVEFLVSFYNNEISEKSEIFDDQFSVERPDGSNFTLKIRSTKLEDSAMYFCASSEGQTKNQPQHFGDGTRLSIL.

The chain employs TRBV27 and TRBJ2-5, with a weak D call TRBD2 (6 bases). The V end lost 4 bases, the J end lost 3 bases, and 9 bases lay between the germline ends. The CDR3 runs to 13 residues. Germline V gene data show CDR1 as MNHEY and CDR2 as SMNVEV (reference sequence). This chain's CDR3 is CASSSSEKETQYF. As DNA, the CDR3 is TGTGCCAGCAGTTCTAGCGAAAAAGAGACCCAGTACTTC.

This clone was detected only a few times. The V gene is TRBV6-2 or TRBV6-3, the J gene TRBJ2-2, with D possibly matching TRBD1 (5 bases). This CDR3 region has 17 residues. The germline V gene has CDR1 MNHEY and CDR2 SVGEGT. V was pared by 0 bases and J by 4 bases, with 15 bases between. The CDR3: CASSYSPRIGATGELFF. In DNA, the CDR3 is TGTGCCAGCAGTTACTCGCCCCGAATTGGGGCCACCGGGGAGCTGTTTTTT.

V usage is TRBV19 and J usage is TRBJ1-6; D not resolved. V shed 4 bases and J shed 8 bases, with 21 bases lying between them. CDR1 is LNHDA and CDR2 is SQIVND in the germline V gene (reference sequence). The CDR3 consists of 17 residues. In DNA, the CDR3 is TGTGCCAGTAGTACCTCGGCGGCAGGACGGGGATATTCACCCCTCCACTTT. It is translated as CASSTSAAGRGYSPLHF.

This chain uses TRBV21-1 with TRBJ1-6; the table names TRBD1, a call not compared with the DNA. TRBV21-1 is shown as a pseudogene. This CDR3 has 16 amino acids. CDR3 in amino acids: CASSKKGVRGCSPLHF. The CDR3 DNA reads TGTGCCAGCAGCAAAAAGGGGGTAAGGGGGTGTTCACCCCTCCACTTT.

The chain links TRBV4-1 to TRBJ1-4; D is unclear. Germline assignment: CDR1 MGHRA and CDR2 YSYEKL. This CDR3 contains 16 residues. Trimming removed 4 bases at V and 6 bases at J, with 18 bases between. For the CDR3, the DNA is TGCGCCAGCAGCCCTTCCGAGAGGGTAGGTTATGAAAAACTGTTTTTT. The encoded protein is CASSPSERVGYEKLFF.

The chain combines TRBV12-3 or TRBV12-4 with TRBJ1-5; unclear D gene. V lost 5 bases and J 7 bases, leaving 9 bases between the germline ends. The CDR3 spans 12 residues. Here the CDR3 DNA reads TGTGCCAGCAGTACTACTGGCCAGCCCCAGCATTTT. This gives the protein CASSTTGQPQHF.

This sequence joins TRBV18 and TRBJ2-7, with 7 bases matching TRBD1. The CDR3 is 12 amino acids. Unmatched junction bases numbered 5, after V lost 3 bases and J lost 9 bases. Germline CDR1 and CDR2: KGHSH and LQKENI. The CDR3 coding sequence is TGTGCCAGCTCACCTCGACAGGGTGTGCAGTACTTC. This codes for CASSPRQGVQYF.

V and J are TRBV24-1 and TRBJ2-1; TRBD1 might be the D (6 bases). Looked up from germline, CDR1 is KGHDR and CDR2 is SFDVKD. The CDR3 extends over 14 amino acids. With 3 bases removed from V and 4 bases from J, the gap between germline ends came to 9 bases. The CDR3, as DNA: TGTGCCACCAGTGATGGGGACACTTACAATGAGCAGTTCTTC. Its translation: CATSDGDTYNEQFF.

This clone appeared a few times. This chain joins TRBV4-2 and TRBJ1-3; D not certain. The V end lost 1 base, the J end lost 4 bases, and 11 bases lay between the germline ends. The germline V gene encodes CDR1 LGHNA and CDR2 YNFKEQ. This CDR3 region has 15 residues. The CDR3 DNA sequence: TGTGCCAGCAGCCAAGGGCTGGAGGGCGGAAACACCATATATTTT. Translating it yields CASSQGLEGGNTIYF.

V usage is TRBV20-1 and J usage is TRBJ2-7; D gene unclear. Germline CDR1 is DFQATT and CDR2 is SNEGSKA (reference sequence). The length of the CDR3 is 11 residues. Trimming cost V 3 bases and J 2 bases, with 5 bases left between them. DNA of the CDR3: TGCAGTGCTAGGGCGGCCTACGAGCAGTACTTC. It translates to CSARAAYEQYF.

The V gene is TRBV11-3, the J gene TRBJ2-2; 7 nucleotides align to TRBD1. The V gene's germline CDR1 is SGHNT and CDR2 YENEEA. The CDR3 loop spans 15 amino acids. Trimming cost V 5 bases and J 0 bases; bases outside gene matches: 3. CDR3 loop: CASSPDRSNTGELFF. Here the CDR3 DNA reads TGTGCCAGCAGCCCGGACAGGTCGAACACCGGGGAGCTGTTTTTT.